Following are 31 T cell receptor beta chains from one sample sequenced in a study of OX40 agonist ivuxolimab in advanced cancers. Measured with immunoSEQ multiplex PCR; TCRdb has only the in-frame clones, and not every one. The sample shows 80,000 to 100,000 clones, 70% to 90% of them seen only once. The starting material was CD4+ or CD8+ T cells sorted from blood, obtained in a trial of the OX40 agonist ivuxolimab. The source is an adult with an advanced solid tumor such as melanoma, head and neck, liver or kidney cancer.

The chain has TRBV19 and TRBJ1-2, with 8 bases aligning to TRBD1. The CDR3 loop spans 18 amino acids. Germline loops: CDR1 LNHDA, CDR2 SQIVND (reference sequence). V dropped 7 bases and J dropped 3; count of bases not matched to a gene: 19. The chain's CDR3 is CASIIPVAGGAFYYGYTF. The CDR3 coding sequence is TGTGCCAGTATTATTCCCGTTGCAGGGGGCGCCTTCTACTATGGCTACACCTTC.

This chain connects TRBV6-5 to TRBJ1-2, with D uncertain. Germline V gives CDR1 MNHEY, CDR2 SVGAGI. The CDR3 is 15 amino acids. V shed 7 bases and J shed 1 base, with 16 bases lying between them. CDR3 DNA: TGTGCCAGCATGGAAAGGCACCCCCGTAACTATGGCTACACCTTC. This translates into CASMERHPRNYGYTF.

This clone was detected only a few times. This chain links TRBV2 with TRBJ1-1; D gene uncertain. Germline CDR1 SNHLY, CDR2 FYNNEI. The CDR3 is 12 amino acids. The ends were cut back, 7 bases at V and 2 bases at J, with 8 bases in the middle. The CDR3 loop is CASMTPNTEAFF. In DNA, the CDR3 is TGTGCCAGCATGACACCAAACACTGAAGCTTTCTTT.

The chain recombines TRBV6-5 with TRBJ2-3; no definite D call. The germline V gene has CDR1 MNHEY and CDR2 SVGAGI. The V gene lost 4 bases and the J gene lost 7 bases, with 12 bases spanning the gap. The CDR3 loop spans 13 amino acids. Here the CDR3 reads CASSLTEMNTQYF. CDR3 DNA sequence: TGTGCCAGCAGTTTGACCGAGATGAATACGCAGTATTTT.

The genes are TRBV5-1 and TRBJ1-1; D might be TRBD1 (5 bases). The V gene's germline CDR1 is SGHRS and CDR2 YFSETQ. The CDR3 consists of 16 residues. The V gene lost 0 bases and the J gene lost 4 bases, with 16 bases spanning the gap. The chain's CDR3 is CASSLAELGTGTEAFF. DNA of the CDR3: TGCGCCAGCAGCTTGGCCGAATTGGGGACGGGCACTGAAGCTTTCTTT.

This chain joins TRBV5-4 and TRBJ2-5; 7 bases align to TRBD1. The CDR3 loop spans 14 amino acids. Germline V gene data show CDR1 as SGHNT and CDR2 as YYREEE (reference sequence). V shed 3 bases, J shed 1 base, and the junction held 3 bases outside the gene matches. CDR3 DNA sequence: TGTGCCAGCAGCTCCTGGGACAGCCAAGAGACCCAGTACTTC. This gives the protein CASSSWDSQETQYF.

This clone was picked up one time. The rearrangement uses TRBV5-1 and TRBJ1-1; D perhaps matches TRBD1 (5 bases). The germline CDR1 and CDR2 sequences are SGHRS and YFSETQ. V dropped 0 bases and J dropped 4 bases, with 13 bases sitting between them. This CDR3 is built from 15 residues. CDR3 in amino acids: CASSLAPDSRTEAFF. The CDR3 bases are TGCGCCAGCAGCTTGGCCCCCGACAGTCGCACTGAAGCTTTCTTT.

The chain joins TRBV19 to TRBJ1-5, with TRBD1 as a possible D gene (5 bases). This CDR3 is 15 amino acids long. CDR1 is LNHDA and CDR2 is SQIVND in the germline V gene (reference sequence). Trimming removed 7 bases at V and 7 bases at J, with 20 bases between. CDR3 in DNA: TGTGCCAGTACCATCGGGGGGAGCCTTCGGCAGCCCCAGCATTTT. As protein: CASTIGGSLRQPQHF.

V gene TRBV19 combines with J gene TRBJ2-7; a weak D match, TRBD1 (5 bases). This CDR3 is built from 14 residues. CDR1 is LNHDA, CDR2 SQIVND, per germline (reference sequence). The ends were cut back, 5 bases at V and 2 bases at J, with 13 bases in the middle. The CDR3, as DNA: TGTGCCAGTAGTGGCGGCCAGGGCCCCTACGAGCAGTACTTC. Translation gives CASSGGQGPYEQYF.

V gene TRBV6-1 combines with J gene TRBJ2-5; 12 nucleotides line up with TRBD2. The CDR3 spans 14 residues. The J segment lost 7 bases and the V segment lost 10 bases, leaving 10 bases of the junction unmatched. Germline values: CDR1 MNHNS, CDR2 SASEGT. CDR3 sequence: CANLLAGGPGTQYF. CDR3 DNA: TGTGCCAACCTACTAGCGGGGGGCCCTGGGACCCAGTACTTC.

CDR3 DNA: TGTGCCAGTAGTAGTTCAGTGGGTTCACCCCTCCACTTT. This sequence encodes CASSSSVGSPLHF. The rearrangement links TRBV19 to TRBJ1-6; no reliable D call. Germline CDR1 reads LNHDA; CDR2 reads SQIVND (reference sequence). The CDR3 is 13 amino acids. Trimming took 4 bases from V and 9 from J, leaving 10 bases between them.

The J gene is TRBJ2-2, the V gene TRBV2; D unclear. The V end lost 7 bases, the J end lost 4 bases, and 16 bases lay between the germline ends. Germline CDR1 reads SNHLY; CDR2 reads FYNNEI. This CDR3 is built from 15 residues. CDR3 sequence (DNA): TGTGCCAGCAAACTTCTCTCTTTGGGCACCGGGGAGCTGTTTTTT. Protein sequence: CASKLLSLGTGELFF.

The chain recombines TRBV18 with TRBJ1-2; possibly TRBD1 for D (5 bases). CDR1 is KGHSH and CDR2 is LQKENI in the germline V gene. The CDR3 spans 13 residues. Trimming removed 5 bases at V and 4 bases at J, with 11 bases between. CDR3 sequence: CASSSGTTYGYTF. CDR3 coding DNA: TGTGCCAGCTCATCCGGGACGACCTATGGCTACACCTTC. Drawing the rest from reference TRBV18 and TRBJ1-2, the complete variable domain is NAGVMQNPRHLVRRRGQEARLRCSPMKGHSHVYWYRQLPEEGLKFMVYLQKENIIDESGMPKERFSAEFPKEGPSILRIQQVVRGDSAAYFCASSSGTTYGYTFGSGTRLTVV.

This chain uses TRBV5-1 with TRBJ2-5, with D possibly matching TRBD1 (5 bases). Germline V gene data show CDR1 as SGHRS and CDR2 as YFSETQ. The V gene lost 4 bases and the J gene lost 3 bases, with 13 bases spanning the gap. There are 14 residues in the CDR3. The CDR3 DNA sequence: TGCGCCAGCAGCCCCCAAGGGGTTGAAGAGACCCAGTACTTC. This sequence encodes CASSPQGVEETQYF.

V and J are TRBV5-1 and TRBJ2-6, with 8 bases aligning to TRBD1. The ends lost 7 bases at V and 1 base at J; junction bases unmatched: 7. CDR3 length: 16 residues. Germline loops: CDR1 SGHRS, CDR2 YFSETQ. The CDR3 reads CASWTGLWSGANVLTF. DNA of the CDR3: TGCGCCAGCTGGACAGGGCTTTGGTCTGGGGCCAACGTCCTGACTTTC.

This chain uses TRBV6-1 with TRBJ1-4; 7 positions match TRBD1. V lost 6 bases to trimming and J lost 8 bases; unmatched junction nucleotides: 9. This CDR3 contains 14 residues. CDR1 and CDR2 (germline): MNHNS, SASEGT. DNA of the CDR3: TGTGCCAGCAGAGAGCCCCGGGACAGAGAAAAACTGTTTTTT. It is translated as CASREPRDREKLFF.

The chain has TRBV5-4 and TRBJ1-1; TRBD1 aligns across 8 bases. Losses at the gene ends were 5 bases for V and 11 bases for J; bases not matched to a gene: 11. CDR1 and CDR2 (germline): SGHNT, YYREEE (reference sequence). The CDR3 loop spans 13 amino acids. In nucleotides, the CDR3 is TGTGCCAGCAGTTTTAAGGACAGGGTGGCGGCTTTCTTT. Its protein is CASSFKDRVAAFF.

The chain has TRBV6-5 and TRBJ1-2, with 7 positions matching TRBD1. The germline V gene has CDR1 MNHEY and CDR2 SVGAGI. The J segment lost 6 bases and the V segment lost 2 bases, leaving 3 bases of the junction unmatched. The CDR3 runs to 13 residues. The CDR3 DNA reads TGTGCCAGCAGTTACCCGCAGGGGGATGGCTACACCTTC. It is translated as CASSYPQGDGYTF.

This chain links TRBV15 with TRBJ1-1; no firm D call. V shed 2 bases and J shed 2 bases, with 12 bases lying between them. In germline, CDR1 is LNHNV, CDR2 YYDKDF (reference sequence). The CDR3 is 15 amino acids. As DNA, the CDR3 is TGTGCCACCAGCAGAACCCCCGGAGTAAACACTGAAGCTTTCTTT. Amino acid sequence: CATSRTPGVNTEAFF.

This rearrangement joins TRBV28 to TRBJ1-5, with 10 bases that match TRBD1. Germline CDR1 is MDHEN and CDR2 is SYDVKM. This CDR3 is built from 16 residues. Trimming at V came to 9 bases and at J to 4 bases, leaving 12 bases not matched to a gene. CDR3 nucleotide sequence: TGTGCCAGTAATAAACTAGGACAGGGGGGAAATCAGCCCCAGCATTTT. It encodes CASNKLGQGGNQPQHF.

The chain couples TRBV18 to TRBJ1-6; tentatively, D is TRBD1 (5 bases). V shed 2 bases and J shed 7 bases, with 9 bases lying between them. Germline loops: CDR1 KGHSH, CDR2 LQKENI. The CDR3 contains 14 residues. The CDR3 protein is CASSPVRENSPLHF. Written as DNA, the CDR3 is TGTGCCAGCTCACCAGTCAGGGAGAATTCACCCCTCCACTTT.

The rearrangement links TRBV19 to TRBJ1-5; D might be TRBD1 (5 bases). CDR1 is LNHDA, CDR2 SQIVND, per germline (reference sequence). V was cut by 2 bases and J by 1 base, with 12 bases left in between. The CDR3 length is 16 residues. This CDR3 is CASSIFGGGSNQPQHF. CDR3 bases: TGTGCCAGTAGTATATTCGGGGGAGGGAGCAATCAGCCCCAGCATTTT.

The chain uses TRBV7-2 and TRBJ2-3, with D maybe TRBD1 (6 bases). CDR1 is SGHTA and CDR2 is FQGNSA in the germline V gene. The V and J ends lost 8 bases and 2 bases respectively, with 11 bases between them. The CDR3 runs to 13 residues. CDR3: CASWDTYTDTQYF. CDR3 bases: TGTGCCAGCTGGGACACTTACACAGATACGCAGTATTTT.

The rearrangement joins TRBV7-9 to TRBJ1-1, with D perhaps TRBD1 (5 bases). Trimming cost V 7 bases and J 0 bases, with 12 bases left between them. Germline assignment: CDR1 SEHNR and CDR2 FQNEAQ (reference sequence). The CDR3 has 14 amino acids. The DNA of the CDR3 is TGTGCCAGCACAGAGACAGAGGTGAACACTGAAGCTTTCTTT. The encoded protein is CASTETEVNTEAFF.

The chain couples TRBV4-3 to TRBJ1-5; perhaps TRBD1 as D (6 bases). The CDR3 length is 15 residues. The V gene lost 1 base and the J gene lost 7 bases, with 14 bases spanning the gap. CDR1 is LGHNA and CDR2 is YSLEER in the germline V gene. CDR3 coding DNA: TGCGCCAGCAGCCAAGTCAACAGGGAGGGGCAGCCCCAGCATTTT. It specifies CASSQVNREGQPQHF.

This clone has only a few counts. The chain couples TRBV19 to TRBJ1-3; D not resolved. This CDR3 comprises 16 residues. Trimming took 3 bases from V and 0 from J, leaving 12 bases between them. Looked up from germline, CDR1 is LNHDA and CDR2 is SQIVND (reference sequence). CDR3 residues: CASSIGQSVSGNTIYF. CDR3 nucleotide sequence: TGTGCCAGTAGTATCGGCCAGTCCGTCTCTGGAAACACCATATATTTT.

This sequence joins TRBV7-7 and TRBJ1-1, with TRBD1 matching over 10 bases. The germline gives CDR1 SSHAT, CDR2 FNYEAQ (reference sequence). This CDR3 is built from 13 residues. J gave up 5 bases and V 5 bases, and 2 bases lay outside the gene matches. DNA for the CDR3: TGTGCCAGCAGCGTGGGACAGGGGACTGAAGCTTTCTTT. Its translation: CASSVGQGTEAFF.

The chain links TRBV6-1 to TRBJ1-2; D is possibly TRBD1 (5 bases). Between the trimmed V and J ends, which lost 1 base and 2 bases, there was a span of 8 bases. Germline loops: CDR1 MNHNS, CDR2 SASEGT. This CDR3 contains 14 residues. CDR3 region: CASSEEKGNYGYTF. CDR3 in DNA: TGTGCCAGCAGTGAAGAAAAGGGGAACTATGGCTACACCTTC.

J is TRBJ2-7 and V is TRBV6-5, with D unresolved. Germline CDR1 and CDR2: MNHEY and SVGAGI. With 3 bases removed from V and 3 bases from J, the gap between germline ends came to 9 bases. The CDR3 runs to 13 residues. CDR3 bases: TGTGCCAGCAGTTATACCCCTCTCTACGAGCAGTACTTC. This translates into CASSYTPLYEQYF.

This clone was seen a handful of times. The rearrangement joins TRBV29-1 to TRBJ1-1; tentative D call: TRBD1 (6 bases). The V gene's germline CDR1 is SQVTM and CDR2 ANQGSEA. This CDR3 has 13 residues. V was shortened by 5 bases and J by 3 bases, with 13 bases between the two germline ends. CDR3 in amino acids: CSVSGQRDTEAFF. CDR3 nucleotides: TGCAGCGTTTCTGGACAGCGGGACACTGAAGCTTTCTTT. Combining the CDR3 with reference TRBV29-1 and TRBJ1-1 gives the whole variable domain SAVISQKPSRDICQRGTSLTIQCQVDSQVTMMFWYRQQPGQSLTLIATANQGSEATYESGFVIDKFPISRPNLTFSTLTVSNMSPEDSSIYLCSVSGQRDTEAFFGQGTRLTVV.

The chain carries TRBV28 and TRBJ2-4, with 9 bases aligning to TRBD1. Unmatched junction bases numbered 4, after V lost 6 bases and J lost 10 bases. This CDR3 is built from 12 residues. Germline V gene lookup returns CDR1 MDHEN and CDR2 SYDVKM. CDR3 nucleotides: TGTGCCAGCAGGGGACAGGGAGCTATTCAGTACTTC. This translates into CASRGQGAIQYF.